This passage covers 18 T cell receptor beta chains from one sample sequenced in a study of blood T cell repertoires in COVID-19. The table came from immunoSEQ multiplex PCR; TCRdb's copy has only in-frame clones and leaves some out. This sample yields 85,000 to 130,000 clones, of which around 90% are seen a single time; under 7.5% belongs to the top ten. Sequencing input: peripheral blood. These receptors were collected from a woman aged 60-75 years with acute or convalescent COVID-19.

The CDR3: CASKGLARNEQFF. CDR3 DNA sequence: TGTGCCAGCAAAGGACTAGCGCGGAATGAGCAGTTCTTC. This rearrangement joins TRBV27 to TRBJ2-1; 9 nucleotides match TRBD2. The V and J ends lost 7 bases and 7 bases, in that order; junction bases with no gene match: 5. The CDR3 totals 13 residues. Germline V gives CDR1 MNHEY, CDR2 SMNVEV (reference sequence).

This sequence joins TRBV19 and TRBJ1-3; 7 positions agree with TRBD1. J was trimmed by 2 bases and V by 7 bases; bases with no gene match: 14. The CDR3 has 17 residues. Germline CDR1 is LNHDA and CDR2 is SQIVND (reference sequence). The CDR3 is CASKAPRMRGPGNTIYF. The CDR3 DNA is TGTGCCAGTAAGGCCCCGAGGATGAGGGGGCCTGGAAACACCATATATTTT. The full variable domain, completed using reference TRBV19 and TRBJ1-3, is DGGITQSPKYLFRKEGQNVTLSCEQNLNHDAMYWYRQDPGQGLRLIYYSQIVNDFQKGDIAEGYSVSREKKESFPLTVTSAQKNPTAFYLCASKAPRMRGPGNTIYFGEGSWLTVV.

The rearrangement links TRBV6-1 to TRBJ2-1; no reliable D call. Trimming took off 4 bases at V and 0 bases at J, with 13 bases between the two ends. The CDR3 covers 16 residues. Germline-derived CDR1 and CDR2 are MNHNS and SASEGT. The DNA of the CDR3 is TGTGCCAGCAGTGTTGGGTCGCGACTCTCCTACAATGAGCAGTTCTTC. Translation: CASSVGSRLSYNEQFF.

The CDR3 nucleotides are TGTGCCAGCAAGGCTAGCGCCAACTACAATGAGCAGTTCTTC. Amino acid sequence: CASKASANYNEQFF. V usage is TRBV7-2 and J usage is TRBJ2-1; TRBD2 might be the D (6 bases). Looked up from germline, CDR1 is SGHTA and CDR2 is FQGNSA. V lost 7 bases and J lost 3, with 13 bases in between. The CDR3 has 14 amino acids. The full variable domain, rest sourced from reference TRBV7-2 and TRBJ2-1, is GAGVSQSPSNKVTEKGKDVELRCDPISGHTALYWYRQSLGQGLEFLIYFQGNSAPDKSGLPSDRFSAERTGGSVSTLTIQRTQQEDSAVYLCASKASANYNEQFFGPGTRLTVL.

The V and J genes are TRBV25-1 and TRBJ2-1, with 9 bases aligning to TRBD2. This CDR3 region has 16 residues. J lost 6 bases, V lost 1 base, and 7 bases had no gene match. Germline V gene lookup returns CDR1 MGHDK and CDR2 SYGVNS. The CDR3 DNA is TGTGCCAGCAGTGAATGGGGGCTAGCGGGACCCAATGAGCAGTTCTTC. It codes for CASSEWGLAGPNEQFF.

The rearrangement joins TRBV28 to TRBJ1-6, with D tentatively TRBD1 (6 bases). In germline, CDR1 is MDHEN, CDR2 SYDVKM. Trimming stripped 10 bases from V and 10 bases from J, with 14 bases between. CDR3 length: 12 residues. DNA for the CDR3: TGTGCCACTTTAGGGGGTGTCTCACCCCTCCACTTT. Amino acids: CATLGGVSPLHF. The complete variable domain, with remaining parts taken from reference TRBV28 and TRBJ1-6, reads DVKVTQSSRYLVKRTGEKVFLECVQDMDHENMFWYRQDPGLGLRLIYFSYDVKMKEKGDIPEGYSVSREKKERFSLILESASTNQTSMYLCATLGGVSPLHFGNGTRLTVT.

V and J are TRBV6-6 and TRBJ1-6, with 7 nucleotides matching TRBD1. The CDR3 length is 13 residues. Germline assignment: CDR1 MNHNY and CDR2 SVGAGI (reference sequence). The J segment lost 10 bases and the V segment lost 8 bases, leaving 8 bases of the junction unmatched. CDR3 DNA: TGTGCCAGCGGGACCCAGGGACAGTCACCCCTCCACTTT. Its protein is CASGTQGQSPLHF.

The gene calls are TRBV28 and TRBJ1-6; 9 bases map to TRBD1. Germline-derived CDR1 and CDR2 are MDHEN and SYDVKM. Trimming at V came to 5 bases and at J to 7 bases, leaving 6 bases not matched to a gene. The CDR3 consists of 15 residues. The CDR3 sequence: CASSTPGQGNSPLHF. The CDR3 region has the DNA TGTGCCAGCAGTACACCCGGACAGGGGAATTCACCCCTCCACTTT. The variable domain in full, completed from reference TRBV28 and TRBJ1-6, reads DVKVTQSSRYLVKRTGEKVFLECVQDMDHENMFWYRQDPGLGLRLIYFSYDVKMKEKGDIPEGYSVSREKKERFSLILESASTNQTSMYLCASSTPGQGNSPLHFGNGTRLTVT.

For the CDR3, the DNA is TGTGCCAGCAGTTCAGCGGGAGGGGGCAATCAGCCCCAGCATTTT. Protein product: CASSSAGGGNQPQHF. This chain joins TRBV28 and TRBJ1-5; TRBD1 is a possible D gene (5 bases). V was shortened by 4 bases and J by 2 bases, with 12 bases between the two germline ends. The CDR3 spans 15 residues. In germline, CDR1 is MDHEN, CDR2 SYDVKM.

The chain employs TRBV19 and TRBJ1-2; D might be TRBD1 (6 bases). The CDR3 is 16 residues long. V lost 5 bases, J lost 0 bases, and 16 bases lay in between. Per the germline V gene, CDR1 is LNHDA and CDR2 is SQIVND (reference sequence). CDR3 DNA sequence: TGTGCCAGTAGTCTCCCCAGGGGACCAGCTAACTATGGCTACACCTTC. It encodes CASSLPRGPANYGYTF.

This chain links TRBV28 with TRBJ1-1; D possibly corresponds to TRBD1 (6 bases). Germline V gene data show CDR1 as MDHEN and CDR2 as SYDVKM. CDR3 length: 14 amino acids. Trimming took 2 bases from V and 5 from J, leaving 12 bases between them. CDR3 DNA sequence: TGTGCCAGCAGTTTAATGGGGGCTAGGACTGAAGCTTTCTTT. Translating gives CASSLMGARTEAFF. Based on the CDR3 plus reference TRBV28 and TRBJ1-1, the full variable domain is DVKVTQSSRYLVKRTGEKVFLECVQDMDHENMFWYRQDPGLGLRLIYFSYDVKMKEKGDIPEGYSVSREKKERFSLILESASTNQTSMYLCASSLMGARTEAFFGQGTRLTVV.

This CDR3 is CATSGGWFGTGGTDTQYF. The CDR3 DNA reads as TGTGCCACCAGTGGAGGTTGGTTTGGGACAGGGGGCACAGATACGCAGTATTTT. This chain joins TRBV24-1 and TRBJ2-3; 10 bases line up with TRBD1. The ends lost 5 bases at V and 1 base at J; junction bases unmatched: 11. The CDR3 runs 18 residues. Germline V gene sequence: CDR1 KGHDR, CDR2 SFDVKD.

V is TRBV5-6 and J is TRBJ1-6, with D uncertain. Trimming took 2 bases from V and 6 from J, leaving 12 bases between them. The length of the CDR3 is 15 residues. Germline V gene sequence: CDR1 SGHDT, CDR2 YYEEEE. The CDR3 region is CASSFPAGVNSPLHF. Here the CDR3 DNA reads TGTGCCAGCAGCTTCCCGGCAGGTGTTAATTCACCCCTCCACTTT.

The CDR3 reads CASSIGTGVYNEQFF. The CDR3 bases are TGTGCCAGTAGTATTGGGACAGGGGTTTACAATGAGCAGTTCTTC. This chain joins TRBV19 and TRBJ2-1; the match to TRBD1 covers 10 bases. This CDR3 has 15 residues. CDR1 is LNHDA, CDR2 SQIVND, per germline (reference sequence). Trimming took 3 bases from V and 4 from J; bases not matched to a gene: 3.

The chain carries TRBV7-9 and TRBJ1-4; perhaps TRBD1 as D (6 bases). Germline CDR1 SEHNR, CDR2 FQNEAQ (reference sequence). V gave up 6 bases and J gave up 7 bases, with 15 bases separating them. CDR3 length: 14 amino acids. The CDR3 spells CASSSTGRGEKLFF. The CDR3 DNA sequence: TGTGCCAGCAGTTCAACAGGGAGGGGTGAAAAACTGTTTTTT.

The V and J genes are TRBV12-3 or TRBV12-4 and TRBJ1-4; D uncertain. The CDR3 sequence is 12 residues long. Between the trimmed V and J ends, which lost 6 bases and 5 bases, there was a span of 7 bases. CDR3 region: CASREVNEKLFF. Written as DNA, the CDR3 is TGTGCCAGCAGGGAGGTAAATGAAAAACTGTTTTTT.

The rearrangement links TRBV10-1 to TRBJ2-7; 8 nucleotides match TRBD1. CDR3 length: 14 residues. The junction had 7 bases not matched to a gene; V was cut back by 3 bases and J by 6 bases. Germline CDR1 is WNHNN and CDR2 is SYGVQD (reference sequence). CDR3 bases: TGCGCCAGCAGTGAAGGGAGCGGACAGGGCGAGCAGTACTTC. Translation: CASSEGSGQGEQYF.

The genes are TRBV24-1 and TRBJ2-5; 7 bases are a match to TRBD1. CDR3 size: 16 residues. Germline CDR1 is KGHDR and CDR2 is SFDVKD. The V segment lost 3 bases and the J segment 3 bases; nucleotides outside the gene matches: 9. For the CDR3, the DNA is TGTGCCACCAGTGATCCTTCCAGACAGGGCAAAGAGACCCAGTACTTC. Translation gives CATSDPSRQGKETQYF.